The T cell receptor (beta chain) described here comes from a study of blood T cell repertoires in COVID-19. In the study overall: Acute and convalescent COVID-19 specimens originated in the United States, Italy and Spain. From T cells, B-cell-depleted T cells, or PBMCs came the material, which was cDNA or gDNA.

The germline V gene has CDR1 SNHLY and CDR2 FYNNEI. V trimming: 6 bases; J trimming: 2 bases; junction bases outside the gene matches: 4. CDR3 size: 14 residues. In the original processing: Amplification with reference gene primers provided the estimates of nucleated cell counts. The assay was immunoSEQ multiplex PCR, and TCRdb's table has in-frame clones only and misses some. V, J and clone size derive from that table, while D and trimming were established from the DNA sequence. The table records some 62,000 clones, 78% of them present only once. In Seattle, patients joined the study during active infection and were tracked longitudinally.

The source of this sequence is a man between 60 and 70 years old with COVID-19, enrolled during active disease. Sequenced input: peripheral blood. The V call is TRBV2, the J call TRBJ1-2; 9 nucleotides align to TRBD1. CDR3 nucleotides: TGTGCCAGCAGGTCGGGACAGGGAAACTATGGCTACACCTTC. It codes for CASRSGQGNYGYTF.